This entry lists 2 T cell receptor beta chains sequenced from one sample in a study of early T cells in non-severe SARS-CoV-2 infection. TCRdb reprocessed the 5' RACE reads with MiXCR, giving one entry per CDR3 protein. The profile shows around 70,000 distinct CDR3 sequences, roughly 10% of them singletons. Sequenced sample: whole blood. The receptor source for this set is an adult who was a healthcare worker with PCR-confirmed SARS-CoV-2 infection or an uninfected control (not recorded which).

The genes are TRBV5-1 and TRBJ2-1; TRBD1 matches 7 bases. Germline trimming cut 1 base from V and 4 bases from J; bases unmatched to any gene: 5. Germline V gene lookup returns CDR1 SGHRS and CDR2 YFSETQ. The CDR3 extends over 15 amino acids. The CDR3: CASSLSQGEYNEQFF. CDR3 in DNA: TGCGCCAGCAGCTTGTCCCAGGGGGAGTACAATGAGCAGTTCTTC.

This clonotype has a handful of counts. This chain links TRBV28 with TRBJ2-3, with 11 bases identical to TRBD2. The germline V gene has CDR1 MDHEN and CDR2 SYDVKM. With 3 bases clipped from V and 4 bases from J, the junction kept 12 bases outside the gene matches. The CDR3 has 18 amino acids. The CDR3 coding sequence is TGTGCCAGCAGTTTTTCTTCGACTAGCGGGAACGCGGCAGATACGCAGTATTTT. Residues: CASSFSSTSGNAADTQYF.